The clone carrying this TCR beta chain was detected many times. The junction shows a germline mismatch at one end, possibly a read error. The entry originates in a study of HIV-infected children after antiretroviral therapy interruption. The wider study: Children's median ages were 9.5 years and 8 years by group. Most participating children were previously exposed to EBV and CMV.

Treatment given: PENTA 11 planned treatment interruption arm or continuous ART arm. The CDR3 length is 13 residues. Germline V gene sequence: CDR1 MNHNY, CDR2 SVGAGI (reference sequence). RNA-based 3' RACE libraries used unique molecular identifiers. MiXCR, run by TCRdb on the 3' RACE reads, gives a single entry per CDR3 protein. This table holds some 40,000 distinct CDR3 sequences, 5% to 8% found once. This TCR came from a pool of human donors with HIV. The rearrangement links TRBV6-6 to TRBJ2-1, with a possible D match to TRBD1 (5 bases). The specimen was CD45RA+ CD4+ T cells from PBMCs, pooled from several time points, collected from a donor given antiretroviral therapy, either interrupted or continuous. Subset here: naive CD4+ CD45RA+ CD45RO- T cells. In nucleotides, the CDR3 is TGTGCTAGCAGTTTATTCAGGGATGCTGAGCAGTTCTTC. Amino acids: CASSLFRDAEQFF.